Below, 14 T cell receptor beta chains from the same sample are listed, as sequenced in a study of cytomegalovirus exposure and HLA in healthy donors listed by TCRdb under 2017. Library prep was done by the immunoSEQ multiplex PCR assay. A mixture of 60 forward primers for TCR Vbeta segments and 13 reverse primers for TCR Jbeta segments was used in the multiplex PCR. What TCRdb holds here is the immuneACCESS table cut down to in-frame rearrangements. Part of the clones is not present; checked against another copy, under half of the missing clones reflect an unresolved V gene, and the others are unexplained. Recorded for this sample are about 120,000 clones; 50% to 75% of them occurred a single time. The top ten hold roughly 8.6% of the sample. The sequenced sample consisted of PBMCs. Every receptor here comes from a middle-aged woman in good health and CMV-seropositive.

The chain links TRBV6-4 to TRBJ2-3, with TRBD1 identical over 7 bases. Losses at the gene ends were 3 bases for V and 4 bases for J; bases not matched to a gene: 7. Germline loops: CDR1 MRHNA, CDR2 SNTAGT. This CDR3 has 15 residues. The DNA for the CDR3 is TGTGCCAGCAGTGAAGAAGGGGGCGCGCCAGATACGCAGTATTTT. Translation: CASSEEGGAPDTQYF.

The chain employs TRBV6-1 and TRBJ1-4; 8 nucleotides match TRBD1. The germline V gene encodes CDR1 MNHNS and CDR2 SASEGT. CDR3 length equals 14 residues. The trim removed 5 bases at V and 5 bases at J, leaving 4 bases unmatched. CDR3 bases: TGTGCCAGCAGTACAGGGGGAAGAAATGAAAAACTGTTTTTT. It specifies CASSTGGRNEKLFF.

This chain joins TRBV30 and TRBJ1-6; D unresolved. Trimming took 5 bases from V and 7 from J, leaving 15 bases between them. The CDR3 is 14 residues long. CDR1 is GTSNPN and CDR2 is SVGIG in the germline V gene (reference sequence). This chain's CDR3 is CAWAPAGMNSPLHF. CDR3 in DNA: TGTGCCTGGGCCCCGGCAGGTATGAATTCACCCCTCCACTTT.

V gene TRBV9 combines with J gene TRBJ2-1, with TRBD2 matching 9 bases. V dropped 0 bases and J dropped 5; count of bases not matched to a gene: 9. CDR3 length: 17 amino acids. Germline assignment: CDR1 SGDLS and CDR2 YYNGEE. The CDR3 loop reads CASSVGMGVAGDNEQFF. CDR3 in DNA: TGTGCCAGCAGCGTAGGAATGGGGGTAGCGGGGGACAATGAGCAGTTCTTC. Full variable domain (missing parts from reference TRBV9 and TRBJ2-1): DSGVTQTPKHLITATGQRVTLRCSPRSGDLSVYWYQQSLDQGLQFLIQYYNGEERAKGNILERFSAQQFPDLHSELNLSSLELGDSALYFCASSVGMGVAGDNEQFFGPGTRLTVL.

This clone showed up just a few times. The V call is TRBV2, the J call TRBJ1-2; 7 nucleotides align to TRBD1. Germline CDR1 is SNHLY and CDR2 is FYNNEI. This CDR3 region has 13 residues. Unmatched junction bases numbered 2, after V lost 5 bases and J lost 2 bases. The CDR3 DNA reads as TGTGCCAGCAGTTCACAGGGGAACTATGGCTACACCTTC. Its translation is CASSSQGNYGYTF.

J is TRBJ1-2 and V is TRBV25-1; D not resolved. This CDR3 has 16 amino acids. V was cut by 6 bases and J by 0 bases, with 17 bases left in between. In germline, CDR1 is MGHDK, CDR2 SYGVNS. CDR3 sequence: CASSAGLTQANYGYTF. CDR3 sequence (DNA): TGTGCCAGCAGCGCTGGTCTGACGCAGGCTAACTATGGCTACACCTTC.

The chain is built from TRBV2 and TRBJ1-3; D not certain. V lost 7 bases to trimming and J lost 2 bases, with 9 bases between them. The CDR3 spans 13 residues. CDR1 is SNHLY and CDR2 is FYNNEI in the germline V gene. The CDR3 sequence: CASNGVTGNTIYF. CDR3 nucleotide sequence: TGTGCCAGCAACGGGGTAACTGGAAACACCATATATTTT.

This clone came up once. The rearrangement joins TRBV18 to TRBJ2-1; 7 bases map to TRBD2. Per germline, CDR1 KGHSH and CDR2 LQKENI. The V gene end was trimmed by 0 bases and the J gene end by 7 bases; junction bases not matched to a gene: 6. The CDR3 length is 15 residues. CDR3 residues: CASSPPGLGFNEQFF. The CDR3 DNA reads TGTGCCAGCTCACCACCCGGACTAGGGTTTAATGAGCAGTTCTTC.

The V gene is TRBV11-2, the J gene TRBJ2-7; 11 nucleotides align to TRBD1. CDR1 is SGHAT, CDR2 FQNNGV, per germline. With V trimmed by 5 bases and J by 4 bases, 7 bases remained unmatched. The CDR3 length is 15 residues. As DNA, the CDR3 is TGTGCCAGCAGCGTCGGGGGACAGGGGGGGTACGAGCAGTACTTC. It specifies CASSVGGQGGYEQYF.

The genes are TRBV21-1 and TRBJ2-3; the D segment call TRBD1 is taken from the table without a DNA check. TRBV21-1 is recorded as a pseudogene. This CDR3 spans 15 amino acids. CDR3 sequence (DNA): TGTGCCGGCAGCAATAGGGCAGGGAAAGCAGATACGCAGTATTTT. Residues: CAGSNRAGKADTQYF.

The chain employs TRBV19 and TRBJ1-2; TRBD1 is a possible D gene (6 bases). The CDR3 is 17 residues long. Per the germline V gene, CDR1 is LNHDA and CDR2 is SQIVND (reference sequence). Between the trimmed V and J ends, which lost 5 bases and 1 base, there was a span of 20 bases. The CDR3: CASSRGDIATVNYGYTF. CDR3 nucleotides: TGTGCCAGTAGTCGGGGGGACATAGCCACCGTTAACTATGGCTACACCTTC.

The chain has TRBV28 and TRBJ2-7; D not certain. V gave up 2 bases and J gave up 2 bases, with 10 bases separating them. Germline V lookup: CDR1 MDHEN, CDR2 SYDVKM. The CDR3 sequence is 14 residues long. DNA of the CDR3: TGTGCCAGCAGTTTAAGAGTCTTCCCCTACGAGCAGTACTTC. Translated, it gives CASSLRVFPYEQYF.

This clone has just a few counts. The chain is built from TRBV7-9 and TRBJ1-2; 7 nucleotides agree with TRBD1. There are 16 residues in the CDR3. With V trimmed by 3 bases and J by 2 bases, 9 bases remained unmatched. Germline lookup yields CDR1 SEHNR and CDR2 FQNEAQ (reference sequence). CDR3 bases: TGTGCCAGCAGCTTCCGGGACAGAGTTTTAAACTATGGCTACACCTTC. Translation: CASSFRDRVLNYGYTF.

Of note for this clone: One junction end does not reproduce the germline sequence, and a read error may be involved. The chain uses TRBV5-1 and TRBJ1-2, with 10 bases identical to TRBD1. CDR3 length equals 17 residues. CDR1 is SGHRS and CDR2 is YFSETQ in the germline V gene. The CDR3 here is CASSLGAGTGAPSGYPF. The CDR3 nucleotides read TGCGCCAGCAGCTTGGGGGCCGGGACAGGGGCACCCTCGGGCTACCCCTTC.